This T cell receptor (beta chain) emerged from a study of beta chain features in type 1 diabetes. Study conclusions and caveats: Compared to healthy donors, patients appeared to have naive, central memory and Treg TCRB repertoires that were more alike. TCRB CDR3s from Type 1 diabetes patients were moderately but significantly shorter in all four CD4+ subsets.

Expressed TCRB transcripts were sequenced after all isolated RNA was converted to cDNA. The table came from immunoSEQ multiplex PCR; TCRdb's copy has only in-frame clones and leaves some out. This table has some 250,000 clones, around 13% appearing once. Purities over 98% were achieved in all sorted populations. This clone was counted a few times. Its antigen is unknown. Germline CDR1 reads DFQATT; CDR2 reads SNEGSKA (reference sequence). Trimming stripped 7 bases from V and 5 bases from J, with 11 bases between. The CDR3 totals 11 residues. V usage is TRBV20-1 and J usage is TRBJ1-1, with a possible D match to TRBD1 (5 bases). The sequenced sample consisted of naive CD4+ T cells from blood. This TCR was sampled from a man aged 25 to 45 with type 1 diabetes. CDR3 region: CSGGGRTEAFF. CDR3 DNA: TGCAGTGGGGGCGGAAGGACTGAAGCTTTCTTT.